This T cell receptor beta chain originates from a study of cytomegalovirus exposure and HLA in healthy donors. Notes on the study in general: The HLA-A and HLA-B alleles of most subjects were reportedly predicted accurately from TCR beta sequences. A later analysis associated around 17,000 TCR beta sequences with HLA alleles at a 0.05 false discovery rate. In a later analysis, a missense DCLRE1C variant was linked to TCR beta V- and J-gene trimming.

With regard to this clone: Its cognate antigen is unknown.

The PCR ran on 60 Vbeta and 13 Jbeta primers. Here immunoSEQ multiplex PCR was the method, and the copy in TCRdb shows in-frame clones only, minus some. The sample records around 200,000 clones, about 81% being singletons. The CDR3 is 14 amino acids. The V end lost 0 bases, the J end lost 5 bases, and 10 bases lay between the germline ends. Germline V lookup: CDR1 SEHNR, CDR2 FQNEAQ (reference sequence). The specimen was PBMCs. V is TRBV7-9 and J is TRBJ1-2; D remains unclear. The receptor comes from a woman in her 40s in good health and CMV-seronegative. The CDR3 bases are TGTGCCAGCAGCTTAGCGGGAGGGTCGTATGGCTACACCTTC. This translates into CASSLAGGSYGYTF.